This TCR beta chain was identified in a study of blood T cell repertoires in COVID-19. Study-level information: Specimens from acute and convalescent COVID-19 originated in the United States, Italy and Spain. Sources were T cells, B-cell-depleted T cells, or PBMCs; the material itself was cDNA or gDNA.

How the authors handled the data: Reference gene primer amplification in the assay estimated nucleated cell counts. Clones were read by immunoSEQ multiplex PCR, and TCRdb kept only the in-frame ones, dropping some. Clonal size and the V and J genes are those of that table, whereas D and trimming came from the DNA. Altogether 150,000 to 200,000 clones are present, approximately 82% being singletons, with the ten largest covering 22%. V lost 7 bases, J lost 3 bases, and 13 bases lay in between. Per the germline V gene, CDR1 is MNHEY and CDR2 is SVGAGI. This CDR3 region has 14 residues. J is TRBJ1-5 and V is TRBV6-5, with D unresolved. Sequencing used peripheral blood. The receptor was isolated from a woman older than 75 with acute or convalescent COVID-19. In DNA, the CDR3 is TGTGCCAGCACCCAAGAGGGCTACAATCAGCCCCAGCATTTT. This gives the protein CASTQEGYNQPQHF.